The 5 T cell receptor beta chains listed next were all sequenced from one sample in a study of T-cell memory formation after mild COVID-19. TCRdb independently ran MiXCR on the 5' RACE reads; one entry per CDR3 protein. The sample has under 700,000 distinct CDR3 sequences; over 20% are singletons. The sequenced sample consisted of PBMCs or a T cell subset sorted from them (not recorded which). The receptors come from an adult woman who had mild COVID-19 (a few samples of this study predate the infection). Cell type and time point are not known.

The gene calls are TRBV19 and TRBJ1-1; D is ambiguous. Trimming took off 2 bases at V and 1 base at J, with 5 bases between the two ends. CDR1 and CDR2 (germline): LNHDA, SQIVND (reference sequence). The CDR3 covers 13 residues. CDR3 in DNA: TGTGCCAGTAGTATAAACAAGAACACTGAAGCTTTCTTT. It codes for CASSINKNTEAFF.

Many counts were recorded for this clonotype. The V and J genes are TRBV7-3 and TRBJ2-2, with 9 bases matching TRBD1. The CDR3 loop spans 14 amino acids. The J segment lost 5 bases and the V segment lost 3 bases, leaving 1 base of the junction unmatched. Germline V gene lookup returns CDR1 SGHTA and CDR2 FQGTGA. CDR3 nucleotide sequence: TGTGCCAGCAGCTTGGGACAGGGAACCGGGGAGCTGTTTTTT. Encoded protein: CASSLGQGTGELFF.

V usage is TRBV7-6 and J usage is TRBJ2-7; D perhaps matches TRBD2 (6 bases). Germline assignment: CDR1 SGHVS and CDR2 FNYEAQ. This CDR3 is built from 14 residues. The V end was cut by 5 bases, the J end by 1 base, with 12 bases between. The CDR3 here is CASSHPGLSYEQYF. The CDR3 DNA sequence: TGTGCCAGCAGCCATCCGGGACTTTCCTACGAGCAGTACTTC.

The rearrangement uses TRBV12-3 or TRBV12-4 and TRBJ1-6; D is possibly TRBD1 (6 bases). The length of the CDR3 is 14 residues. V lost 2 bases and J 10 bases, leaving 12 bases between the germline ends. The CDR3 DNA reads as TGTGCCAGCAGTTTACGGGGGCAAGGATCACCCCTCCACTTT. It codes for CASSLRGQGSPLHF.

This clonotype was counted only a few times. The J gene is TRBJ1-6, the V gene TRBV28; D remains ambiguous. The CDR3 runs 14 residues. Trimming stripped 2 bases from V and 7 bases from J, with 9 bases between. Germline V lookup: CDR1 MDHEN, CDR2 SYDVKM. In DNA, the CDR3 is TGTGCCAGCAGTTTACGGAGGGAGAATTCACCCCTCCACTTT. It translates to CASSLRRENSPLHF.